This is a list of T cell receptor beta chains from one sample in a study of blood T cell repertoires in COVID-19. Data came from immunoSEQ multiplex PCR; TCRdb stores just in-frame clones and leaves some out. The table shows fewer than 350,000 clones, with 75% to 90% occurring only once. The sequencing sample was made of peripheral blood. The source of these receptors is a man aged 35 to 55 with acute or convalescent COVID-19. Both conserved end residues are part of each CDR3. The D gene is left open where the match is weak. Clone size is stated in some rows and not others, as once, few, many or a class when expanded.

CDR3 length: 16
clone size: .
D gene: TRBD1
V gene: TRBV9
J gene: TRBJ1-6
CDR3 DNA: TGTGCCAGCAGCGTAGGGGGCCGGACAGGTAATTCACCCCTCCACTTT
CDR3 protein: CASSVGGRTGNSPLHF

CDR3 length: 15
clone size: .
D gene: .
V gene: TRBV28
J gene: TRBJ1-1
CDR3 DNA: TGTGCCAGCAGTTTCTCTGGACTGAGGAGGACTGAAGCTTTCTTT
CDR3 protein: CASSFSGLRRTEAFF

CDR3 length: 15
clone size: once
D gene: .
V gene: TRBV27
J gene: TRBJ1-5
CDR3 DNA: TGTGCCAGCAGTCCCGGGGTGATAAGCAATCAGCCCCAGCATTTT
CDR3 protein: CASSPGVISNQPQHF

CDR3 length: 16
clone size: few
D gene: .
V gene: TRBV7-9
J gene: TRBJ1-1
CDR3 DNA: TGTGCCAGCAGCTTAGGCGGGGACTTCATGAACACTGAAGCTTTCTTT
CDR3 protein: CASSLGGDFMNTEAFF

CDR3 length: 13
clone size: .
D gene: .
V gene: TRBV19
J gene: TRBJ1-2
CDR3 DNA: TGTGCCAGTAGTACGGACAGCGTCTATGGCTACACCTTC
CDR3 protein: CASSTDSVYGYTF

CDR3 length: 12
clone size: .
D gene: .
V gene: TRBV9
J gene: TRBJ1-2
CDR3 DNA: TGTGCCAGCAGCGTAGGCAGCTATGGCTACACCTTC
CDR3 protein: CASSVGSYGYTF

CDR3 length: 14
clone size: .
D gene: .
V gene: TRBV7-2
J gene: TRBJ2-1
CDR3 DNA: TGTGCCAGCAGCTCTGGACTCGCGGTCCATGAGCAGTTCTTC
CDR3 protein: CASSSGLAVHEQFF

CDR3 length: 16
clone size: many
D gene: TRBD2
V gene: TRBV2
J gene: TRBJ2-7
CDR3 DNA: TGTGCCAGCAGTGAACCCTCTAGCGGGGGTACCTACGAGCAGTACTTC
CDR3 protein: CASSEPSSGGTYEQYF

CDR3 length: 14
clone size: few
D gene: TRBD1
V gene: TRBV19
J gene: TRBJ1-4
CDR3 DNA: TGTGCCAGTAGTCCCGGGACAGTCAATGAAAAACTGTTTTTT
CDR3 protein: CASSPGTVNEKLFF

CDR3 length: 15
clone size: .
D gene: TRBD1
V gene: TRBV6-6
J gene: TRBJ1-6
CDR3 DNA: TGTGCCAGCAGTTTCGACAGGGGGGGTAATTCACCCCTCCACTTT
CDR3 protein: CASSFDRGGNSPLHF

CDR3 length: 14
clone size: .
D gene: TRBD1
V gene: TRBV2
J gene: TRBJ1-6
CDR3 DNA: TGTGCCAGCAGTGTGGGGACAGGGAATTCACCCCTCCACTTT
CDR3 protein: CASSVGTGNSPLHF

CDR3 length: 11
clone size: .
D gene: .
V gene: TRBV2
J gene: TRBJ1-2
CDR3 DNA: TGTGCCAGCAGTGAATCGGGTGGCTACACCTTC
CDR3 protein: CASSESGGYTF

CDR3 length: 16
clone size: .
D gene: .
V gene: TRBV28
J gene: TRBJ2-1
CDR3 DNA: TGTGCCAGCAGTTTAGAGGGTCGGACCCTCTACAATGAGCAGTTCTTC
CDR3 protein: CASSLEGRTLYNEQFF

CDR3 length: 13
clone size: .
D gene: .
V gene: TRBV24-1
J gene: TRBJ2-1
CDR3 DNA: TGTGCCACCAGTGAAGGGGCTAGGGATGAGCAGTTCTTC
CDR3 protein: CATSEGARDEQFF

CDR3 length: 16
clone size: .
D gene: .
V gene: TRBV9
J gene: TRBJ2-7
CDR3 DNA: TGTGCCAGCAGCCCCACCGCCGGGGCACGGGGGGCCGAGCAGTACTTC
CDR3 protein: CASSPTAGARGAEQYF

CDR3 length: 13
clone size: once
D gene: .
V gene: TRBV18
J gene: TRBJ1-2
CDR3 DNA: TGTGCCAGCTCACCAAGGAACAGGGAAGGCTACACCTTC
CDR3 protein: CASSPRNREGYTF

CDR3 length: 14
clone size: .
D gene: .
V gene: TRBV5-1
J gene: TRBJ2-2
CDR3 DNA: TGCGCCAGCAGCTTGGGACAATCCACCGGGGAGCTGTTTTTT
CDR3 protein: CASSLGQSTGELFF

CDR3 length: 15
clone size: once
D gene: TRBD2
V gene: TRBV14
J gene: TRBJ2-3
CDR3 DNA: TGTGCCAGCAGCCAGATGGCGGGGGGCACAGATACGCAGTATTTT
CDR3 protein: CASSQMAGGTDTQYF

CDR3 length: 16
clone size: .
D gene: TRBD2
V gene: TRBV5-1
J gene: TRBJ2-2
CDR3 DNA: TGCGCCAGCAGCTCGGGGACGGGGGGTAACACCGGGGAGCTGTTTTTT
CDR3 protein: CASSSGTGGNTGELFF

CDR3 length: 14
clone size: once
D gene: .
V gene: TRBV9
J gene: TRBJ2-1
CDR3 DNA: TGTGCCAGCAGCCCCTGGGGGGCCTACAATGAGCAGTTCTTC
CDR3 protein: CASSPWGAYNEQFF

CDR3 length: 15
clone size: .
D gene: .
V gene: TRBV6-1
J gene: TRBJ2-7
CDR3 DNA: TGTGCCAGCAGTGAATGGGTAGGGGGAGCCTACGAGCAGTACTTC
CDR3 protein: CASSEWVGGAYEQYF

CDR3 length: 14
clone size: .
D gene: .
V gene: TRBV5-1
J gene: TRBJ2-3
CDR3 DNA: TGCGCCAGCAGCTTGGCACAAATTACAGATACGCAGTATTTT
CDR3 protein: CASSLAQITDTQYF

CDR3 length: 12
clone size: once
D gene: .
V gene: TRBV6-5
J gene: TRBJ1-1
CDR3 DNA: TGTGCCAGCAGTCTAGCTTACACTGAAGCTTTCTTT
CDR3 protein: CASSLAYTEAFF

CDR3 length: 16
clone size: .
D gene: TRBD1
V gene: TRBV10-1
J gene: TRBJ2-5
CDR3 DNA: TGCGCCAGCAGTGACCCCAGGACAGGGGAACAAGAGACCCAGTACTTC
CDR3 protein: CASSDPRTGEQETQYF

CDR3 length: 15
clone size: .
D gene: .
V gene: TRBV10-3
J gene: TRBJ1-5
CDR3 DNA: TGTGCCATCAGTGAGGGCCTTATCACGGTAGCAGCCCAGCATTTT
CDR3 protein: CAISEGLITVAAQHF

CDR3 length: 13
clone size: once
D gene: TRBD1
V gene: TRBV2
J gene: TRBJ1-2
CDR3 DNA: TGTGCCAGCACCAGGGGGCTACAGGGTGGCTACACCTTC
CDR3 protein: CASTRGLQGGYTF

CDR3 length: 15
clone size: .
D gene: TRBD1
V gene: TRBV6-6
J gene: TRBJ1-1
CDR3 DNA: TGTGCCAGCAGTCGATCCGGGACAGTGAACACTGAAGCTTTCTTT
CDR3 protein: CASSRSGTVNTEAFF

CDR3 length: 12
clone size: .
D gene: .
V gene: TRBV29-1
J gene: TRBJ1-2
CDR3 DNA: TGCAGCGTTGAGAGACAAGTCTATGGCTACACCTTC
CDR3 protein: CSVERQVYGYTF

CDR3 length: 17
clone size: .
D gene: TRBD2
V gene: TRBV11-3
J gene: TRBJ2-1
CDR3 DNA: TGTGCCAGCAGTTTAGAGACCGGGACTAGTGCTTACAATGAGCAGTTCTTC
CDR3 protein: CASSLETGTSAYNEQFF

CDR3 length: 16
clone size: .
D gene: TRBD1
V gene: TRBV15
J gene: TRBJ1-1
CDR3 DNA: TGTGCCACCAGCTTCGACAGGGGGCAAATGAACACTGAAGCTTTCTTT
CDR3 protein: CATSFDRGQMNTEAFF

CDR3 length: 13
clone size: .
D gene: .
V gene: TRBV14
J gene: TRBJ1-1
CDR3 DNA: TGTGCCAGCAGCCAAGGACCCAGGACTGAAGCTTTCTTT
CDR3 protein: CASSQGPRTEAFF

CDR3 length: 11
clone size: .
D gene: .
V gene: TRBV5-1
J gene: TRBJ2-1
CDR3 DNA: TGCGCCAGCAGCTGGGCTAATGAGCAGTTCTTC
CDR3 protein: CASSWANEQFF

CDR3 length: 17
clone size: .
D gene: .
V gene: TRBV5-1
J gene: TRBJ1-3
CDR3 DNA: TGCGCCAGCAGCTTGAAGACAGCAGAAGGGTCTGGAAACACCATATATTTT
CDR3 protein: CASSLKTAEGSGNTIYF

CDR3 length: 14
clone size: .
D gene: .
V gene: TRBV11-1
J gene: TRBJ1-1
CDR3 DNA: TGTGCCAGCAGACCGCGACAGGACAACACTGAAGCTTTCTTT
CDR3 protein: CASRPRQDNTEAFF

CDR3 length: 14
clone size: .
D gene: .
V gene: TRBV5-5
J gene: TRBJ1-2
CDR3 DNA: TGTGCCAGCAGCTTGACGGCAGGGTCGGATGGCTACACCTTC
CDR3 protein: CASSLTAGSDGYTF

CDR3 length: 13
clone size: .
D gene: .
V gene: TRBV5-6
J gene: TRBJ2-7
CDR3 DNA: TGTGCCAGCAGCCAGGGGTGGTCCTACGAGCAGTACTTC
CDR3 protein: CASSQGWSYEQYF

CDR3 length: 14
clone size: .
D gene: TRBD1
V gene: TRBV6-5
J gene: TRBJ1-2
CDR3 DNA: TGTGCCAGCAGTTCCCCGACAGGGATGGGAGGCTACACCTTC
CDR3 protein: CASSSPTGMGGYTF

CDR3 length: 15
clone size: .
D gene: TRBD1
V gene: TRBV7-9
J gene: TRBJ1-2
CDR3 DNA: TGTGCCAGCAGCTCGGCCGACAGGGCCTCGGGTGGCTACACCTTC
CDR3 protein: CASSSADRASGGYTF